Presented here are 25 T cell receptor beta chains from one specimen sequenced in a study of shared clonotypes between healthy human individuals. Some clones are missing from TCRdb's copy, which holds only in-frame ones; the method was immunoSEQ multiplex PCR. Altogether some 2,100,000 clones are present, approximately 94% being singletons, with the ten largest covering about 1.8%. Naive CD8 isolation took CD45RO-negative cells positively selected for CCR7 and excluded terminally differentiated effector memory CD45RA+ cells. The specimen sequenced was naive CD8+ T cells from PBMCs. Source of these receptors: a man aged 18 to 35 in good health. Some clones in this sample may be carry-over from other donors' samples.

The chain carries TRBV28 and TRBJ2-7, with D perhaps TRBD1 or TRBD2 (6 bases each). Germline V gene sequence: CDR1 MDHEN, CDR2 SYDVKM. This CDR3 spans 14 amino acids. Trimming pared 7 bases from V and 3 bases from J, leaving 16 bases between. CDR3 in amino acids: CASTDTGAFYEQYF. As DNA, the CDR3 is TGTGCCAGCACAGATACGGGGGCATTCTACGAGCAGTACTTC.

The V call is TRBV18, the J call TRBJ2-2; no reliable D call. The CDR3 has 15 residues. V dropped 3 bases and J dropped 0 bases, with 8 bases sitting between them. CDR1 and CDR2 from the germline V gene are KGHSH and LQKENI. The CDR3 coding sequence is TGTGCCAGCTCACCCGCAGATGCGAACACCGGGGAGCTGTTTTTT. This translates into CASSPADANTGELFF.

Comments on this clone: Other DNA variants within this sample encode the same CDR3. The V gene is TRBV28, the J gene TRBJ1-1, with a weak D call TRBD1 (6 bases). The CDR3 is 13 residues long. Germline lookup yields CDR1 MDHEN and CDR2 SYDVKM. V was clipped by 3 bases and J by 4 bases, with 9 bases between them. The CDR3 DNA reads TGTGCCAGCAGTTTGGGCAGGGGCACTGAAGCTTTCTTT. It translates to CASSLGRGTEAFF.

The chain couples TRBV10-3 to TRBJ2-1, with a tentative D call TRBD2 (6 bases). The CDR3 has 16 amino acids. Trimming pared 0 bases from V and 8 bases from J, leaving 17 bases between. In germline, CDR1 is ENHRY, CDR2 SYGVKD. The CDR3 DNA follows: TGTGCCATCAGTGAGTCTGGGGGGACGATCGAGGATGAGCAGTTCTTC. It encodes CAISESGGTIEDEQFF.

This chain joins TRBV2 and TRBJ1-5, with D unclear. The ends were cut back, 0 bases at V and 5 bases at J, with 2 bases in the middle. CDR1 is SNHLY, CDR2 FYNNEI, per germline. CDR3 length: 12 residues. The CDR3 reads CASSEADQPQHF. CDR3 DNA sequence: TGTGCCAGCAGTGAAGCTGATCAGCCCCAGCATTTT. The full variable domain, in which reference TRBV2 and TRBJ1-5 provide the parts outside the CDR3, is EPEVTQTPSHQVTQMGQEVILRCVPISNHLYFYWYRQILGQKVEFLVSFYNNEISEKSEIFDDQFSVERPDGSNFTLKIRSTKLEDSAMYFCASSEADQPQHFGDGTRLSIL.

In DNA, the CDR3 is TGTGCCAGCAGTGTGCCGGACAGCCTTGGCTCCTACGAGCAGTACTTC. Its translation: CASSVPDSLGSYEQYF. The V gene is TRBV28, the J gene TRBJ2-7; TRBD1 is a possible D gene (6 bases). This CDR3 region has 16 residues. With 5 bases removed from V and 0 bases from J, the gap between germline ends came to 17 bases. The germline CDR1 and CDR2 sequences are MDHEN and SYDVKM.

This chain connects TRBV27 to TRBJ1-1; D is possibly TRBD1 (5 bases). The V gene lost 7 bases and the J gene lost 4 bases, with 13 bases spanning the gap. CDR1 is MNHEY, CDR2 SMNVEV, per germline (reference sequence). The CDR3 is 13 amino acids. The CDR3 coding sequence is TGTGCCAGCACTCGGGGGGGTCGCACTGAAGCTTTCTTT. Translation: CASTRGGRTEAFF.

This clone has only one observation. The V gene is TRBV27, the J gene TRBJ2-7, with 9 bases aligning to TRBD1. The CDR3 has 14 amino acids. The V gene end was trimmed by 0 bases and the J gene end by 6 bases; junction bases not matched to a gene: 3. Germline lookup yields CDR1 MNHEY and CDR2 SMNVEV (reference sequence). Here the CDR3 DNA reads TGTGCCAGCAGTTTATCCGGGACAGGGAGCGAGCAGTACTTC. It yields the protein CASSLSGTGSEQYF.

The CDR3 DNA sequence: TGTGCCAGCAGTAAGTTCCCGGTTGTAAATGAGCAGTTCTTC. Residues: CASSKFPVVNEQFF. V usage is TRBV27 and J usage is TRBJ2-1; no reliable D call. V gave up 5 bases and J gave up 7 bases, with 15 bases separating them. The CDR3 extends over 14 amino acids. Per germline, CDR1 MNHEY and CDR2 SMNVEV (reference sequence).

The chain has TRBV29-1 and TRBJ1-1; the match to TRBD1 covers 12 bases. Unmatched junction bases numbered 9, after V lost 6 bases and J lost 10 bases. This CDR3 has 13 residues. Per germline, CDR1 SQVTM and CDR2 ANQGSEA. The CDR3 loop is CSVPGQGALGAFF. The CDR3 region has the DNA TGCAGCGTACCGGGACAGGGGGCATTGGGAGCTTTCTTT.

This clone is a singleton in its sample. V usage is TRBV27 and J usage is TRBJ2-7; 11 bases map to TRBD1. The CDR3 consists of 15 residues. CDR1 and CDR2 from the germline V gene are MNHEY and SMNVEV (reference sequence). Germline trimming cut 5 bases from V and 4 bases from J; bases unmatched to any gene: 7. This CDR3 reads CASSADRGRGYEQYF. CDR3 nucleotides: TGTGCCAGCAGTGCGGACAGGGGGCGAGGTTACGAGCAGTACTTC.

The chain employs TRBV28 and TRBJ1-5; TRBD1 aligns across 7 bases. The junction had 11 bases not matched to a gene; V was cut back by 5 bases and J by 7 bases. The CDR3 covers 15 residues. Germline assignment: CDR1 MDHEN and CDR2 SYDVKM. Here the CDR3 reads CASSLHTTGYQPQHF. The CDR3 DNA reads TGTGCCAGCAGTCTCCACACGACAGGGTACCAGCCCCAGCATTTT.

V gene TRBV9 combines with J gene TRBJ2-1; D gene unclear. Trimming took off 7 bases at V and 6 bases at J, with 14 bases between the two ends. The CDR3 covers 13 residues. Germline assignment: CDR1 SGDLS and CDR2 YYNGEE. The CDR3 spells CASGEARRNEQFF. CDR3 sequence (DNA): TGTGCCAGCGGGGAAGCCCGCCGCAATGAGCAGTTCTTC.

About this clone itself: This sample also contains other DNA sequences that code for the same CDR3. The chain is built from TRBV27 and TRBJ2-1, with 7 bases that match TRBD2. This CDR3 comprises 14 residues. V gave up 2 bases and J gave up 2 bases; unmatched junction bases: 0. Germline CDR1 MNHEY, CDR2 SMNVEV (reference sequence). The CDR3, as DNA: TGTGCCAGCAGTTTAGCGGGGGCCTACAATGAGCAGTTCTTC. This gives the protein CASSLAGAYNEQFF.

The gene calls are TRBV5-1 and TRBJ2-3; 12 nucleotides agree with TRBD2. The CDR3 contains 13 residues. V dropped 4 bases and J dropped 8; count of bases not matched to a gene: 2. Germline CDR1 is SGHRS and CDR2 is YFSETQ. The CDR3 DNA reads TGCGCCAGCAGCGCGGGACTAGCGGGTACGCAGTATTTT. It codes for CASSAGLAGTQYF.

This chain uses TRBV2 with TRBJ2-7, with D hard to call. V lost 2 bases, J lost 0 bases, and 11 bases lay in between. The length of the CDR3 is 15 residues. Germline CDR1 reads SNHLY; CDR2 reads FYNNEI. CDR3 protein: CASSELITSSYEQYF. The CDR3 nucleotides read TGTGCCAGCAGTGAATTAATTACGAGCTCCTACGAGCAGTACTTC.

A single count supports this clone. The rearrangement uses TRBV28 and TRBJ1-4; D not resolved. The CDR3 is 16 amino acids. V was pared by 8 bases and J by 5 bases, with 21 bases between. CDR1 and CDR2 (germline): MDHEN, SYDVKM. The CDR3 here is CASLLQREIQNEKLFF. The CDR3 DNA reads TGTGCCAGCCTGTTACAGCGCGAAATCCAAAATGAAAAACTGTTTTTT.

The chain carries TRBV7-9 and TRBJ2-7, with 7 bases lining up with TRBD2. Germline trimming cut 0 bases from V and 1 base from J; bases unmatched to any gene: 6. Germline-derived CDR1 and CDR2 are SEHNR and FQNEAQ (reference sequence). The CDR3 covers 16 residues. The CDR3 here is CASSLALGEGSYEQYF. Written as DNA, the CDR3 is TGTGCCAGCAGCTTAGCGTTGGGGGAGGGGTCCTACGAGCAGTACTTC.

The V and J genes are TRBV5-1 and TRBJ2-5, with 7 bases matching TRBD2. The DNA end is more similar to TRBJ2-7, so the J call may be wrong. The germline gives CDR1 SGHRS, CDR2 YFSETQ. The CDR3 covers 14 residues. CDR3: CASSSTSQGGEQYF. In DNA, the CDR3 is TGCGCCAGCAGCTCGACTAGCCAGGGTGGCGAGCAGTACTTC.

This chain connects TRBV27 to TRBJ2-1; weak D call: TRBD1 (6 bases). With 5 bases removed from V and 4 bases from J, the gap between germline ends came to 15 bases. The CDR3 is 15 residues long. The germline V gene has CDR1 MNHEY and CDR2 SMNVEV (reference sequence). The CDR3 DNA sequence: TGTGCCAGCAGTCCAGGGGTAGTGGCTTACAATGAGCAGTTCTTC. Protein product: CASSPGVVAYNEQFF.

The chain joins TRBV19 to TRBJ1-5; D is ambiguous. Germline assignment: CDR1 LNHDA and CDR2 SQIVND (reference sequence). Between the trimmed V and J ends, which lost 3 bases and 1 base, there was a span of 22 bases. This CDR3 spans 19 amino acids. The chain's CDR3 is CASSISPPLREGSNQPQHF. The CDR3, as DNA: TGTGCCAGTAGTATCAGCCCCCCCTTACGGGAAGGGAGCAATCAGCCCCAGCATTTT. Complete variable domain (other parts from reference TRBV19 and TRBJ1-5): DGGITQSPKYLFRKEGQNVTLSCEQNLNHDAMYWYRQDPGQGLRLIYYSQIVNDFQKGDIAEGYSVSREKKESFPLTVTSAQKNPTAFYLCASSISPPLREGSNQPQHFGDGTRLSIL.

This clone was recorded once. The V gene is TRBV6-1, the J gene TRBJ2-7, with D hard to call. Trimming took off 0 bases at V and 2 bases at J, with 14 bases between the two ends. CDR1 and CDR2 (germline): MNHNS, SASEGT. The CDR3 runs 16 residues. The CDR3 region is CASSEALVVLAYEQYF. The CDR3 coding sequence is TGTGCCAGCAGTGAAGCGCTAGTCGTCCTGGCCTACGAGCAGTACTTC.

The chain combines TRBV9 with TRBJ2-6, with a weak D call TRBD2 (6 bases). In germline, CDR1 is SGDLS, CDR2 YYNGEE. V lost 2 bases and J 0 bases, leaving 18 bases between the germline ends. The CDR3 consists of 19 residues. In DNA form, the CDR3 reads TGTGCCAGCAGCGTGAGGAGGGGAGCCCCTCTCTCTGGGGCCAACGTCCTGACTTTC. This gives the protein CASSVRRGAPLSGANVLTF.

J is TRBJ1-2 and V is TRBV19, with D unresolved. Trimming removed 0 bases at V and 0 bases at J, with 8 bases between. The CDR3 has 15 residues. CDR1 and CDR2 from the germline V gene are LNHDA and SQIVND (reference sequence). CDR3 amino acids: CASSIDDPANYGYTF. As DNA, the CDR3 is TGTGCCAGTAGTATAGATGACCCAGCTAACTATGGCTACACCTTC.

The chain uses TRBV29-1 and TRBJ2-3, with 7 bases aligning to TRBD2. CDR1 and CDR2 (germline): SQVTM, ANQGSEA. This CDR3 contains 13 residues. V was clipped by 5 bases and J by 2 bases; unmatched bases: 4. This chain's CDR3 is CSVTLADTDTQYF. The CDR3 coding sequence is TGCAGCGTTACTCTAGCGGACACAGATACGCAGTATTTT.